These T cell receptor beta chains were read from a single sample in a study of CXCR3-negative and CXCR3-positive naive CD8 T cells. Using the 5' RACE reads, TCRdb records one entry per CDR3 protein without DNA. The sample table includes some 130,000 distinct CDR3 sequences. The sample consisted of naive CXCR3- CD8+ T cells from blood. The source of these receptors is a human donor in good health. Some clones in this sample may be carry-over from other donors' samples. The CDR3 runs from the conserved cysteine through the conserved F or W.

j_gene: TRBJ1-2; v_gene: TRBV5-1; CDR3aa: CASTTEPGEGYGHTF
j_gene: TRBJ2-1; v_gene: TRBV28; CDR3aa: CASSLSYNEQFF
j_gene: TRBJ1-4; v_gene: TRBV5-1; CDR3aa: CASSLEGRRSEKLFF
j_gene: TRBJ1-1; v_gene: TRBV6-1; CDR3aa: CASTGPYTEAFF
j_gene: TRBJ2-7; v_gene: TRBV5-6; CDR3aa: CASSLRHQYEQYF
j_gene: TRBJ2-1; v_gene: TRBV3-1; CDR3aa: CASSQDSSSYNEQFF
j_gene: TRBJ1-6; v_gene: TRBV4-1; CDR3aa: CASSQHSGPEPNSPLHF
j_gene: TRBJ2-7; v_gene: TRBV7-6; CDR3aa: CASSLAGPNEQYF
j_gene: TRBJ2-3; v_gene: TRBV12-3/TRBV12-4; CDR3aa: CASSYRVASDTQYF
j_gene: TRBJ2-5; v_gene: TRBV28; CDR3aa: CASSPRTSQETQYF
j_gene: TRBJ2-2; v_gene: TRBV29-1; CDR3aa: CSAAGTGESGELFF
j_gene: TRBJ1-4; v_gene: TRBV28; CDR3aa: CASSAQGAANEKLFF
j_gene: TRBJ2-1; v_gene: TRBV7-2; CDR3aa: CASSLPGLANNEQFF
j_gene: TRBJ2-5; v_gene: TRBV4-1; CDR3aa: CASSQVVGAETQYF
j_gene: TRBJ1-6; v_gene: TRBV7-2; CDR3aa: CASSSDTSYNSPLHF
j_gene: TRBJ2-1; v_gene: TRBV27; CDR3aa: CASSLASGGEQFF
j_gene: TRBJ2-1; v_gene: TRBV6-5; CDR3aa: CASTVDRGGYNEQFF
j_gene: TRBJ2-1; v_gene: TRBV6-6; CDR3aa: CASSLSGTTAVRPYNEQFF
j_gene: TRBJ2-7; v_gene: TRBV7-9; CDR3aa: CASSLPGTNEQYF
j_gene: TRBJ2-1; v_gene: TRBV3-1; CDR3aa: CASSQDTWSSYNELFF
j_gene: TRBJ2-7; v_gene: TRBV15; CDR3aa: CATCRVPGASISYEQYF
j_gene: TRBJ2-2; v_gene: TRBV11-2; CDR3aa: CARSPWNTGELFF
j_gene: TRBJ2-7; v_gene: TRBV4-2; CDR3aa: CASSQGVLAGYYEQYF
j_gene: TRBJ2-7; v_gene: TRBV20-1; CDR3aa: CSAREAHAYEQYF
j_gene: TRBJ2-5; v_gene: TRBV25-1; CDR3aa: CASSEYETGGQETQYF
j_gene: TRBJ2-2; v_gene: TRBV3-1; CDR3aa: CASSQLAGGPPGELFF
j_gene: TRBJ2-5; v_gene: TRBV7-8; CDR3aa: CASSSGLAPQETQYF
j_gene: TRBJ1-1; v_gene: TRBV7-9; CDR3aa: CALQVGGQNTEAFF
j_gene: TRBJ2-7; v_gene: TRBV28; CDR3aa: CASSPRVQPYEQYF
j_gene: TRBJ1-2; v_gene: TRBV29-1; CDR3aa: CSVEPQGDGYTF
j_gene: TRBJ2-2; v_gene: TRBV7-6; CDR3aa: CASSLGLAGVPETGELFF
j_gene: TRBJ2-7; v_gene: TRBV11-3; CDR3aa: CASSDRTEKSSYEQYF
j_gene: TRBJ2-3; v_gene: TRBV20-1; CDR3aa: CSASGQGGRTDTQYF
j_gene: TRBJ2-3; v_gene: TRBV12-3/TRBV12-4; CDR3aa: CASSSSGIGSTQYF
j_gene: TRBJ1-1; v_gene: TRBV7-9; CDR3aa: CASSLGIGVNTEAFF
j_gene: TRBJ2-2; v_gene: TRBV4-1; CDR3aa: CASSQMTGANTGELFF
j_gene: TRBJ2-2; v_gene: TRBV7-8; CDR3aa: CASSQGTSGKTGELFF
j_gene: TRBJ1-1; v_gene: TRBV29-1; CDR3aa: CSVERGTANTEAFF
j_gene: TRBJ1-2; v_gene: TRBV4-1; CDR3aa: CASSQAGTGVGYTF
j_gene: TRBJ2-7; v_gene: TRBV14; CDR3aa: CASSQDPGLEQYF
j_gene: TRBJ2-2; v_gene: TRBV7-9; CDR3aa: CASSSRGPDTGELFF
j_gene: TRBJ2-1; v_gene: TRBV11-2; CDR3aa: CASSLGLAGDKPHNEQFF
j_gene: TRBJ2-7; v_gene: TRBV5-1; CDR3aa: CASSGLTGAEQYF
j_gene: TRBJ2-5; v_gene: TRBV11-2; CDR3aa: CASSAGLAWETQYF
j_gene: TRBJ2-1; v_gene: TRBV7-9; CDR3aa: CASSFRTGYNEQFF
j_gene: TRBJ2-7; v_gene: TRBV29-1; CDR3aa: CSVEEPDNPYEQYF
j_gene: TRBJ2-1; v_gene: TRBV25-1; CDR3aa: CASSQGTSGDNEQFF
j_gene: TRBJ2-2; v_gene: TRBV28; CDR3aa: CASGGLLNTGELFF
j_gene: TRBJ1-1; v_gene: TRBV6-2/TRBV6-3; CDR3aa: CASSSGFTEAFF
j_gene: TRBJ1-6; v_gene: TRBV13; CDR3aa: CASSFAGDSWDSPLHF
j_gene: TRBJ2-1; v_gene: TRBV5-1; CDR3aa: CASSSHSGTPPNEQFF
j_gene: TRBJ2-7; v_gene: TRBV5-4; CDR3aa: CASSFPGPSYEQYF
j_gene: TRBJ2-5; v_gene: TRBV7-2; CDR3aa: CASSFMGGIQETQYF
j_gene: TRBJ2-1; v_gene: TRBV20-1; CDR3aa: CSASRPQGNEQFF
j_gene: TRBJ2-3; v_gene: TRBV4-3; CDR3aa: CASSQGAGLAADTQYF
j_gene: TRBJ2-3; v_gene: TRBV27; CDR3aa: CASSRSSGVGSTDTQYF
j_gene: TRBJ1-1; v_gene: TRBV6-5; CDR3aa: CASSYGDGPNTEAFF
j_gene: TRBJ2-1; v_gene: TRBV29-1; CDR3aa: CSAQGLAGDNNYSPNYNEQFF